This TCR beta chain derives from a study of control samples from healthy donors and cancer patients. Produced via immunoSEQ multiplex PCR; TCRdb's table is partial and in-frame only. This sample carries 70,000 to 80,000 clones, approximately 90% of them seen once, and the ten largest clones take 1.9%. This CDR3 is built from 16 residues. Germline CDR1 reads LGHDT; CDR2 reads YNNKEL (reference sequence). Trimming removed 3 bases at V and 3 bases at J, with 14 bases between. The receptor's source is a woman aged 55-75 years with head and neck cancer. The chain uses TRBV3-1 (or the pseudogene TRBV3-2) and TRBJ2-2, with D perhaps matching TRBD2 (5 bases). Sequences were obtained from PBMCs. The CDR3 region is CASSHRTSIHTGELFF. CDR3 nucleotides: TGTGCCAGCAGCCATCGGACTTCGATTCACACCGGGGAGCTGTTTTTT.